This TCR beta chain is drawn from a study of response to subunit inactivated influenza vaccine. There are a few counts of this clonotype. Its target is unknown. TCRdb re-called the RT-PCR reads through MiXCR, storing one row per CDR3 protein. The table includes about 800,000 distinct CDR3 sequences, roughly 20% detected once. Study-level points and caveats: Authors proposed each seasonal influenza vaccination draws in few new T cells.

The starting material was PBMCs from blood, obtained 5 days after vaccination. The receptor was derived from a man aged 50 to 60 who received an inactivated influenza vaccine.

The CDR3 sequence: CAGLAGGATGELFF. CDR3 DNA sequence: TGCGCGGGACTAGCGGGAGGGGCCACCGGGGAGCTGTTTTTT. The gene calls are TRBV20-1 and TRBJ2-2, with 16 bases identical to TRBD2. The CDR3 contains 14 residues. CDR1 is DFQATT, CDR2 SNEGSKA, per germline (reference sequence).